One and the same sample provided the 22 T cell receptor beta chains below, sequenced in a study of human CD8 memory T cell subsets. Early memory CD8+ T cells that were CCR7+ PD-1+ TIGIT+ with exhausted-like traits constituted the TPEX cells. Scientists made TCR beta libraries using UMI-labeled 5' RACE. From the 5' RACE reads, TCRdb lists one entry per CDR3 protein and no DNA. The repertoire shows 6,700 or so distinct CDR3 sequences; the top ten hold around a fifth. Sequenced input: CD8+ T cells from PBMCs. These receptors were taken from a human donor in good health.

By frequency, this clonotype registers medium-sized (0.01 to 0.1%). The rearrangement joins TRBV20-1 to TRBJ2-7; TCRdb lists TRBD1, though no DNA is available to test this call. Germline V CDR1 and CDR2: DFQATT, SNEGSKA (reference sequence). There are 14 residues in the CDR3. The CDR3 sequence: CSASVQGSPYEQYF.

The gene calls are TRBV18 and TRBJ2-5; TCRdb designates TRBD2, a call that cannot be tested without DNA. The CDR3 spans 15 residues. In germline, CDR1 is KGHSH, CDR2 LQKENI. The CDR3 protein is CASSPLAGGGETQYF.

Considering frequency, this clonotype is medium-sized. The chain combines TRBV11-1 with TRBJ2-1; TCRdb returns TRBD1, unconfirmable since there is no DNA. The germline V gene has CDR1 SGHAT and CDR2 FQDESV (reference sequence). This CDR3 has 15 residues. The CDR3 spells CASSFSAGGFVEQFF.

J is TRBJ2-6 and V is TRBV6-5; TCRdb's D gene call, TRBD1, goes unchecked for lack of DNA. The CDR3 consists of 16 residues. CDR1 is MNHEY, CDR2 SVGAGI, per germline. The CDR3 loop reads CASSFQGATGANVLTF.

The chain combines TRBV5-1 with TRBJ2-7; TCRdb's assignment of TRBD1 cannot be checked, as there is no DNA. Germline CDR1 is SGHRS and CDR2 is YFSETQ. This CDR3 is built from 16 residues. Here the CDR3 reads CASSLGQGALSYEQYF. The full variable domain, completed using reference TRBV5-1 and TRBJ2-7, is KAGVTQTPRYLIKTRGQQVTLSCSPISGHRSVSWYQQTPGQGLQFLFEYFSETQRNKGNFPGRFSGRQFSNSRSEMNVSTLELGDSALYLCASSLGQGALSYEQYFGPGTRLTVT.

Measured by frequency, this clonotype is medium-sized. The V call is TRBV29-1, the J call TRBJ1-2; TCRdb designates TRBD1, a call that cannot be tested without DNA. Germline CDR1 is SQVTM and CDR2 is ANQGSEA. The CDR3 sequence is 14 residues long. The CDR3 region is CSVDRNRGVYGYTF.

The rearrangement joins TRBV7-9 to TRBJ2-7; there is no DNA to check the TCRdb D call of TRBD2. This CDR3 has 16 amino acids. The germline CDR1 and CDR2 sequences are SEHNR and FQNEAQ (reference sequence). CDR3 in amino acids: CASSLTSGSPRGEQYF.

This clonotype is deemed medium-sized by its frequency. The chain couples TRBV12-3 or TRBV12-4 to TRBJ1-1; TCRdb's assignment of TRBD1 cannot be checked, as there is no DNA. The CDR3 extends over 13 amino acids. The CDR3 is CASILGTVTEAFF.

J is TRBJ2-1 and V is TRBV28; checking the TCRdb D call of TRBD2 is not possible without DNA. The CDR3 is 18 amino acids. The germline V gene has CDR1 MDHEN and CDR2 SYDVKM. CDR3 sequence: CASSSLAVEAEFWNEQFF.

This chain uses TRBV18 with TRBJ1-1. The germline V gene has CDR1 KGHSH and CDR2 LQKENI. There are 15 residues in the CDR3. The CDR3 spells CASSLGQGSNTEAFF.

The chain carries TRBV5-6 and TRBJ1-2. The CDR3 has 14 residues. Germline CDR1 is SGHDT and CDR2 is YYEEEE. This CDR3 reads CASSFDGANYGYTF.

V usage is TRBV12-3 or TRBV12-4 and J usage is TRBJ1-1; TCRdb's assignment of TRBD1 cannot be checked, as there is no DNA. This CDR3 comprises 15 residues. This CDR3 reads CASSSPDTVGTEAFF.

This clonotype is labeled medium-sized based on frequency. The gene calls are TRBV9 and TRBJ2-7; TCRdb gives TRBD1 as the D gene, but with no DNA this cannot be confirmed. Germline V gene data show CDR1 as SGDLS and CDR2 as YYNGEE. The CDR3 is 13 amino acids. CDR3 region: CASSPDSDYEQYF.

This clonotype is classed as medium-sized by frequency. The J gene is TRBJ1-2, the V gene TRBV29-1; the TRBD1 assignment by TCRdb is unverifiable without DNA. Germline V gene lookup returns CDR1 SQVTM and CDR2 ANQGSEA. The CDR3 is 12 amino acids. CDR3 loop: CSVEQGNYGYTF.

This chain uses TRBV2 with TRBJ1-6. The CDR3 covers 12 residues. The germline gives CDR1 SNHLY, CDR2 FYNNEI. This CDR3 reads CASRASEFTLHF.

The chain recombines TRBV19 with TRBJ2-1; the TRBD1 assignment by TCRdb is unverifiable without DNA. Germline V CDR1 and CDR2: LNHDA, SQIVND (reference sequence). The CDR3 is 15 residues long. The CDR3: CASSIRRGVYNEQFF.

The chain joins TRBV4-1 to TRBJ2-2; lacking DNA, the TRBD1 call made by TCRdb goes unchecked. The CDR3 extends over 14 amino acids. Germline CDR1 reads MGHRA; CDR2 reads YSYEKL. CDR3: CASSQGPDTGELFF.

V gene TRBV20-1 combines with J gene TRBJ2-5. The CDR3 contains 16 residues. Germline CDR1 and CDR2: DFQATT and SNEGSKA (reference sequence). The CDR3 loop reads CSARDSRPTISETQYF.

V is TRBV4-3 and J is TRBJ2-5; TCRdb outputs TRBD1, but without DNA this stays unchecked. Looked up from germline, CDR1 is LGHNA and CDR2 is YSLEER. This CDR3 comprises 13 residues. The CDR3: CASSQETRETQYF.

The V gene is TRBV7-9, the J gene TRBJ2-7; the D call of TRBD2 rests on TCRdb alone, since no DNA is present to check it. This CDR3 comprises 16 residues. The germline V gene has CDR1 SEHNR and CDR2 FQNEAQ (reference sequence). CDR3 protein: CASSPPEGGDTYEQYF.

The chain joins TRBV29-1 to TRBJ2-1; TCRdb returns TRBD2, unconfirmable since there is no DNA. CDR1 is SQVTM, CDR2 ANQGSEA, per germline. The CDR3 spans 15 residues. This CDR3 reads CSGRGQRGYYNEQFF.

This clonotype is medium-sized by frequency. The V and J genes are TRBV28 and TRBJ1-2; TCRdb reports TRBD1, a call that lacks DNA to check it against. CDR1 and CDR2 (germline): MDHEN, SYDVKM. The CDR3 is 13 amino acids. CDR3: CASSWDRGYGYTF.